This record covers a single T cell receptor beta chain. What it recognizes is unknown. The study ran the assay at deep level. Clones were read by immunoSEQ multiplex PCR, and TCRdb kept only the in-frame ones, dropping some. The repertoire includes 600,000 to 750,000 clones, more than 70% of them detected once, and 1.5% to 2% sits in the top ten. This specimen comes from a study of shared clonotypes between healthy human individuals. Regarding the study as a whole: Represented diversity (both genetic and exposure-history) was limited by the small number of donors.

Investigators divided CD4+ cells into CD45RA+ naive and CD45RA-negative memory subsets. The CDR3 is made up of 14 amino acids. Germline-derived CDR1 and CDR2 are GTSNPN and SVGIG (reference sequence). This TCR came from a woman aged 25 to 39 in good health. The sequencing input was memory CD4+ T cells sorted from blood. Subset denoted: CD45RA-negative fraction. The rearrangement uses TRBV30 and TRBJ2-1, with 8 positions matching TRBD2. The CDR3 sequence: CAHMGTRLRNEQFF. For the CDR3, the DNA is TGTGCTCACATGGGGACTAGGCTTCGTAATGAGCAGTTCTTC.